The next 22 T cell receptor beta chains were all read from a single sample in a study of cytomegalovirus exposure and HLA in healthy donors. PCR involved 60 Vbeta and 13 Jbeta primers. Data came from immunoSEQ multiplex PCR; TCRdb stores just in-frame clones and leaves some out. The table shows 160,000 or so clones, with around 78% occurring only once. Specimen: PBMCs. The source of these receptors is a middle-aged man in good health and CMV-seronegative.

The chain joins TRBV30 to TRBJ1-4, with D uncertain. The germline V gene has CDR1 GTSNPN and CDR2 SVGIG (reference sequence). The CDR3 is 15 residues long. V was trimmed by 5 bases and J by 5 bases, leaving 18 bases between them. The CDR3 DNA sequence: TGTGCCTGGCAGAGCCGGCGGGCCTTAAATGAAAAACTGTTTTTT. Its protein is CAWQSRRALNEKLFF.

Turning to this clone: Sequence at one end of the junction differs from germline and may be a read error. CDR3 amino acids: CASTPGSGANGLTF. The CDR3 nucleotides read TGCGCCAGCACCCCAGGGTCTGGGGCCAACGGCCTGACTTTC. The chain combines TRBV5-1 with TRBJ2-6; possible D gene TRBD1, 5 bases. CDR1 and CDR2 (germline): SGHRS, YFSETQ. This CDR3 has 14 amino acids. The complete variable domain, with remaining parts taken from reference TRBV5-1 and TRBJ2-6, reads KAGVTQTPRYLIKTRGQQVTLSCSPISGHRSVSWYQQTPGQGLQFLFEYFSETQRNKGNFPGRFSGRQFSNSRSEMNVSTLELGDSALYLCASTPGSGANGLTFGAGSRLTVL.

The chain uses TRBV19 and TRBJ2-2; TRBD2 agrees at 7 bases. The germline V gene encodes CDR1 LNHDA and CDR2 SQIVND (reference sequence). Trimming cost V 6 bases and J 5 bases; bases outside gene matches: 6. CDR3 length: 14 amino acids. The CDR3: CASSNGGDTGELFF. The CDR3 DNA follows: TGTGCCAGTAGCAATGGGGGGGATACCGGGGAGCTGTTTTTT.

The sample holds a few counts of this clone. The chain couples TRBV2 to TRBJ2-7, with D possibly matching TRBD2 (6 bases). V was shortened by 4 bases and J by 1 base, with 17 bases between the two germline ends. CDR1 and CDR2 from the germline V gene are SNHLY and FYNNEI. The CDR3 is 16 residues long. This CDR3 is CASSVGPAEGSYEQYF. The CDR3 DNA reads TGTGCCAGCAGTGTGGGCCCAGCGGAGGGTTCCTACGAGCAGTACTTC.

In this sample, this clone turned up a few times. The rearrangement uses TRBV6-6 and TRBJ1-1, with a possible D match to TRBD1 (5 bases). CDR3 size: 15 residues. Between the trimmed V and J ends, which lost 2 bases and 0 bases, there was a span of 10 bases. Germline V gene sequence: CDR1 MNHNY, CDR2 SVGAGI (reference sequence). The DNA for the CDR3 is TGTGCCAGCAGTTACGGGGCGGGGATGAACACTGAAGCTTTCTTT. Protein product: CASSYGAGMNTEAFF.

This clone was observed a single time. This rearrangement joins TRBV19 to TRBJ2-1; 13 bases agree with TRBD2. Germline CDR1 and CDR2: LNHDA and SQIVND (reference sequence). The CDR3 totals 17 residues. Trimming at V came to 5 bases and at J to 2 bases, leaving 6 bases not matched to a gene. This CDR3 is CASSFRTSGSAYNEQFF. Here the CDR3 DNA reads TGTGCCAGTAGTTTTCGGACTAGCGGGAGCGCCTACAATGAGCAGTTCTTC. Together with reference TRBV19 and TRBJ2-1, the CDR3 gives the full variable domain: DGGITQSPKYLFRKEGQNVTLSCEQNLNHDAMYWYRQDPGQGLRLIYYSQIVNDFQKGDIAEGYSVSREKKESFPLTVTSAQKNPTAFYLCASSFRTSGSAYNEQFFGPGTRLTVL.

In the case of this clone: Its ends do not fully match the called genes, so a read error is possible. This rearrangement joins TRBV7-8 to TRBJ1-2, with a weak D call TRBD1 (6 bases). CDR3 length: 14 residues. Germline loops: CDR1 SGHVS, CDR2 FQNEAQ. CDR3 nucleotides: TGTGCCAGCAGCTTAGCGGGGGCAGGCCCGGAAAATTCCTTC. Translation gives CASSLAGAGPENSF. Full variable domain (remainder filled in from reference TRBV7-8 and TRBJ1-2): GAGVSQSPRYKVAKRGQDVALRCDPISGHVSLFWYQQALGQGPEFLTYFQNEAQLDKSGLPSDRFFAERPEGSVSTLKIQRTQQEDSAVYLCASSLAGAGPENSFGSGTRLTVV.

The V call is TRBV28, the J call TRBJ1-2; 11 nucleotides align to TRBD1. V lost 3 bases and J lost 6; bases outside the gene matches: 15. Per the germline V gene, CDR1 is MDHEN and CDR2 is SYDVKM. The CDR3 extends over 18 amino acids. Here the CDR3 DNA reads TGTGCCAGCAGTTTTCTGACGGGACAGGGGGGGAGAGGTGATGGCTACACCTTC. Translation: CASSFLTGQGGRGDGYTF.

This clone has just a few counts. One junction end disagrees with the germline gene, perhaps due to a read error. This sequence joins TRBV5-5 and TRBJ1-1; a possible D gene is TRBD1 (5 bases). The CDR3 extends over 15 amino acids. CDR1 SGHKS and CDR2 YYEKEE come from the germline V gene (reference sequence). Written as DNA, the CDR3 is TGCGCCAGCAGCCTACCAGGGTCGGTGAACACTGAAGCTTTCTTT. Translation gives CASSLPGSVNTEAFF.

This sequence joins TRBV19 and TRBJ2-2; tentatively, D is TRBD2 (6 bases). V was trimmed by 1 base and J by 6 bases, leaving 12 bases between them. The germline gives CDR1 LNHDA, CDR2 SQIVND (reference sequence). This CDR3 comprises 15 residues. CDR3 amino acids: CASSIANSGAGELFF. The CDR3 DNA is TGTGCCAGTAGTATAGCCAACTCGGGGGCCGGGGAGCTGTTTTTT.

V usage is TRBV5-1 and J usage is TRBJ2-1, with D perhaps TRBD1 (7 bases). CDR1 and CDR2 from the germline V gene are SGHRS and YFSETQ. Trimming pared 4 bases from V and 9 bases from J, leaving 23 bases between. This CDR3 has 16 amino acids. The CDR3 DNA reads as TGCGCCAGCAGCCGGAAGGTCCAGGGGGGAAGGAGTGAGCAGTTCTTC. Translated, it gives CASSRKVQGGRSEQFF.

The V and J genes are TRBV4-1 and TRBJ1-1; D is uncertain. V lost 0 bases and J lost 1, with 12 bases in between. Germline values: CDR1 MGHRA, CDR2 YSYEKL. The CDR3 extends over 16 amino acids. The CDR3 DNA reads TGCGCCAGCAGCCAAGAGGGAGGCAGAACGAACACTGAAGCTTTCTTT. The encoded protein is CASSQEGGRTNTEAFF.

This clone was seen only a few times. The V gene is TRBV18, the J gene TRBJ1-1; 7 bases are a match to TRBD1. Germline-derived CDR1 and CDR2 are KGHSH and LQKENI. The CDR3 loop spans 16 amino acids. Trimming removed 6 bases from V and 0 bases from J; junction bases left unmatched: 10. The CDR3 is CASSPGGGRMNTEAFF. In DNA form, the CDR3 reads TGTGCCAGCTCCCCAGGGGGGGGGCGGATGAACACTGAAGCTTTCTTT.

J is TRBJ1-1 and V is TRBV6-5; 7 nucleotides line up with TRBD1. This CDR3 has 14 amino acids. CDR1 is MNHEY and CDR2 is SVGAGI in the germline V gene. Germline trimming cut 0 bases from V and 10 bases from J; bases unmatched to any gene: 8. CDR3 in DNA: TGTGCCAGCAGTTACTCAAACCAGGGGGATGGAGCTTTCTTT. It translates to CASSYSNQGDGAFF.

The V call is TRBV4-1, the J call TRBJ2-5; 12 nucleotides match TRBD2. CDR3 length: 17 residues. V was pared by 1 base and J by 5 bases, with 8 bases of the junction left unmatched. Germline V gene sequence: CDR1 MGHRA, CDR2 YSYEKL. The CDR3 nucleotides read TGCGCCAGCAGCCAAGGGGTAGCTAGCGGGAGGGGTGAGACCCAGTACTTC. Translated: CASSQGVASGRGETQYF.

J is TRBJ1-2 and V is TRBV5-1, with D possibly being TRBD1 (6 bases). The CDR3 sequence is 15 residues long. V lost 4 bases and J lost 0, with 13 bases in between. Germline V gene data show CDR1 as SGHRS and CDR2 as YFSETQ. In DNA form, the CDR3 reads TGCGCCAGCAGCCCCGGGACAACCCCTAACTATGGCTACACCTTC. Its protein is CASSPGTTPNYGYTF.

The V call is TRBV30, the J call TRBJ2-5; 8 bases are a match to TRBD1. This CDR3 is 11 amino acids long. Looked up from germline, CDR1 is GTSNPN and CDR2 is SVGIG (reference sequence). The V segment lost 6 bases and the J segment 5 bases; nucleotides outside the gene matches: 2. The CDR3, as DNA: TGTGCCTGCAGGACAGGGGAGACCCAGTACTTC. Translated, it gives CACRTGETQYF. Filled out from reference TRBV30 and TRBJ2-5, the complete variable domain reads SQTIHQWPATLVQPVGSPLSLECTVEGTSNPNLYWYRQAAGRGLQLLFYSVGIGQISSEVPQNLSASRPQDRQFILSSKKLLLSDSGFYLCACRTGETQYFGPGTRLLVL.

The chain joins TRBV5-1 to TRBJ1-2; 9 nucleotides align to TRBD1. V dropped 0 bases and J dropped 2; count of bases not matched to a gene: 8. The CDR3 extends over 17 amino acids. The V gene's germline CDR1 is SGHRS and CDR2 YFSETQ. CDR3 in amino acids: CASSLARTGDINYGYTF. The CDR3 nucleotides are TGCGCCAGCAGCTTGGCCCGGACAGGGGATATCAACTATGGCTACACCTTC. The entire variable domain, with the rest obtained from reference TRBV5-1 and TRBJ1-2, is as follows: KAGVTQTPRYLIKTRGQQVTLSCSPISGHRSVSWYQQTPGQGLQFLFEYFSETQRNKGNFPGRFSGRQFSNSRSEMNVSTLELGDSALYLCASSLARTGDINYGYTFGSGTRLTVV.

This chain joins TRBV10-3 and TRBJ2-7; 9 bases fit TRBD2. CDR3 length equals 17 residues. After removal of 0 bases from V and 3 bases from J, the junction contained 9 bases not matched to a gene. Per the germline V gene, CDR1 is ENHRY and CDR2 is SYGVKD. CDR3 sequence (DNA): TGTGCCATCAGTGAGTCGACTAGCGGACCACGAAACTACGAGCAGTACTTC. Residues: CAISESTSGPRNYEQYF.

Concerning this clone itself: One end of the junction fails to match germline, which may point to a read error. This chain uses TRBV11-2 with TRBJ2-3; 7 nucleotides align to TRBD1. CDR3 length equals 14 residues. Germline V gene lookup returns CDR1 SGHAT and CDR2 FQNNGV. The CDR3 DNA reads as TGTGTCAGCAGCAGAACGACAGGGACAGATACGCAGTATTTT. Its protein product is CVSSRTTGTDTQYF. Full variable domain (remainder filled in from reference TRBV11-2 and TRBJ2-3): EAGVAQSPRYKIIEKRQSVAFWCNPISGHATLYWYQQILGQGPKLLIQFQNNGVVDDSQLPKDRFSAERLKGVDSTLKIQPAKLEDSAVYLCVSSRTTGTDTQYFGPGTRLTVL.

J is TRBJ2-7 and V is TRBV5-1; TRBD1 agrees at 10 bases. The CDR3 contains 13 residues. The V segment lost 3 bases and the J segment 4 bases; nucleotides outside the gene matches: 1. The germline CDR1 and CDR2 sequences are SGHRS and YFSETQ. The CDR3 protein is CASSWTGGYEQYF. CDR3 nucleotides: TGCGCCAGCAGCTGGACAGGGGGTTACGAGCAGTACTTC. The full variable domain, rest sourced from reference TRBV5-1 and TRBJ2-7, is KAGVTQTPRYLIKTRGQQVTLSCSPISGHRSVSWYQQTPGQGLQFLFEYFSETQRNKGNFPGRFSGRQFSNSRSEMNVSTLELGDSALYLCASSWTGGYEQYFGPGTRLTVT.

The chain combines TRBV9 with TRBJ2-7; 8 positions match TRBD2. The CDR3 has 15 residues. Looked up from germline, CDR1 is SGDLS and CDR2 is YYNGEE. Trimming removed 2 bases from V and 7 bases from J; junction bases left unmatched: 11. CDR3 sequence: CASSVQGAGVGEQYF. DNA of the CDR3: TGTGCCAGCAGCGTTCAAGGAGCGGGAGTGGGAGAGCAGTACTTC. The whole variable domain, remainder taken from reference TRBV9 and TRBJ2-7, is DSGVTQTPKHLITATGQRVTLRCSPRSGDLSVYWYQQSLDQGLQFLIQYYNGEERAKGNILERFSAQQFPDLHSELNLSSLELGDSALYFCASSVQGAGVGEQYFGPGTRLTVT.